The 14 T cell receptor beta chains in this list originate from one sample, sequenced in a study of blood T cell repertoires in COVID-19. Clones were read by immunoSEQ multiplex PCR, and TCRdb kept only the in-frame ones, dropping some. The sample shows about 120,000 clones, around four fifths of them seen only once. The sample comprised peripheral blood. The receptors come from a man in his 60s with acute or convalescent COVID-19.

This chain uses TRBV30 with TRBJ2-7; the match to TRBD1 covers 7 bases. Germline V gene data show CDR1 as GTSNPN and CDR2 as SVGIG (reference sequence). The CDR3 is 15 amino acids. V shed 1 base and J 3 bases; nucleotides not matched to a gene: 9. The CDR3 is CAWSDRGPLDYEQYF. The CDR3 DNA reads TGTGCCTGGAGTGACAGGGGCCCCCTGGACTACGAGCAGTACTTC.

Here the CDR3 reads CASSLGRLAGETQYF. DNA of the CDR3: TGTGCCAGCAGCTTGGGGCGACTAGCGGGAGAGACCCAGTACTTC. The gene calls are TRBV7-9 and TRBJ2-5; TRBD2 aligns across 10 bases. Germline CDR1 and CDR2: SEHNR and FQNEAQ (reference sequence). After removal of 3 bases from V and 4 bases from J, the junction contained 5 bases not matched to a gene. This CDR3 is built from 15 residues. The whole variable domain, filled in from reference TRBV7-9 and TRBJ2-5, reads DTGVSQNPRHKITKRGQNVTFRCDPISEHNRLYWYRQTLGQGPEFLTYFQNEAQLEKSRLLSDRFSAERPKGSFSTLEIQRTEQGDSAMYLCASSLGRLAGETQYFGPGTRLLVL.

This clone has more than one count but fewer than ten. The V and J genes are TRBV19 and TRBJ1-1; tentative D call: TRBD1 (5 bases). The CDR3 contains 14 residues. Germline-derived CDR1 and CDR2 are LNHDA and SQIVND (reference sequence). V lost 6 bases to trimming and J lost 4 bases, with 15 bases between them. This chain's CDR3 is CASRDERGFTEAFF. The CDR3, as DNA: TGTGCCAGTAGGGACGAAAGGGGTTTCACTGAAGCTTTCTTT.

A few counts support this clone. This chain uses TRBV11-3 with TRBJ1-2, with a weak D call TRBD1 (6 bases). Germline V CDR1 and CDR2: SGHNT, YENEEA. The CDR3 runs 14 residues. Trimming cost V 9 bases and J 2 bases, with 16 bases left between them. This chain's CDR3 is CASQQGRENYGYTF. CDR3 DNA: TGTGCCAGTCAACAGGGACGCGAGAACTATGGCTACACCTTC.

The chain has TRBV5-1 and TRBJ1-3; weak D call: TRBD1 (5 bases). The CDR3 is made up of 16 amino acids. Trimming pared 0 bases from V and 0 bases from J, leaving 10 bases between. Per the germline V gene, CDR1 is SGHRS and CDR2 is YFSETQ. The CDR3 DNA sequence: TGCGCCAGCAGCTTGGACGCAGGGCGCTCTGGAAACACCATATATTTT. Its protein is CASSLDAGRSGNTIYF.

This rearrangement joins TRBV24-1 to TRBJ1-2; 12 bases line up with TRBD1. This CDR3 region has 13 residues. CDR1 and CDR2 from the germline V gene are KGHDR and SFDVKD. With V trimmed by 9 bases and J by 7 bases, 5 bases remained unmatched. The CDR3 region is CATGGQGAGGYTF. The CDR3 DNA reads TGTGCCACCGGGGGACAGGGGGCAGGTGGCTACACCTTC.

Written as DNA, the CDR3 is TGTGCCAGCAGTATGGGACAGGGGGTCGAGCAGTACTTC. Encoded protein: CASSMGQGVEQYF. V and J are TRBV6-5 and TRBJ2-7, with 11 bases lining up with TRBD1. V gave up 5 bases and J gave up 6 bases; unmatched junction bases: 3. Germline CDR1 is MNHEY and CDR2 is SVGAGI. The CDR3 loop spans 13 amino acids.

The genes are TRBV7-8 and TRBJ1-1; 8 bases are a match to TRBD1. This CDR3 is built from 15 residues. V trimming: 5 bases; J trimming: 0 bases; junction bases outside the gene matches: 5. Germline loops: CDR1 SGHVS, CDR2 FQNEAQ. In DNA, the CDR3 is TGTGCCAGCAGCCCGGCACAGGGGGTGAACACTGAAGCTTTCTTT. The encoded protein is CASSPAQGVNTEAFF.

Only one count was recorded for this clone. CDR3: CASSYIAGGTGSYEQYF. CDR3 nucleotides: TGTGCCAGCAGCTACATAGCGGGAGGCACGGGGTCGTACGAGCAGTACTTC. This chain joins TRBV5-4 and TRBJ2-7; 10 bases fit TRBD2. The CDR3 has 17 amino acids. V gave up 3 bases and J gave up 4 bases; unmatched junction bases: 13. Looked up from germline, CDR1 is SGHNT and CDR2 is YYREEE (reference sequence).

This clone turned up a few times. The chain couples TRBV20-1 to TRBJ1-5; no clear D. This CDR3 region has 11 residues. The germline V gene has CDR1 DFQATT and CDR2 SNEGSKA (reference sequence). The V gene lost 2 bases and the J gene lost 12 bases, with 11 bases spanning the gap. The chain's CDR3 is CSARIHTNQHF. DNA for the CDR3: TGCAGTGCTAGAATTCATACAAACCAGCATTTT.

The J gene is TRBJ1-1, the V gene TRBV30; perhaps TRBD1 as D (5 bases). Per germline, CDR1 GTSNPN and CDR2 SVGIG (reference sequence). There are 14 residues in the CDR3. Trimming cost V 2 bases and J 1 base, with 11 bases left between them. As DNA, the CDR3 is TGTGCCTGGAGTAAATGGGGCGAGAACACTGAAGCTTTCTTT. It is translated as CAWSKWGENTEAFF.

This clone turned up a few times. J is TRBJ1-4 and V is TRBV7-7; 9 bases are shared with TRBD1. After removal of 6 bases from V and 2 bases from J, the junction contained 4 bases not matched to a gene. The germline CDR1 and CDR2 sequences are SSHAT and FNYEAQ (reference sequence). The CDR3 runs 15 residues. The CDR3 loop reads CASSRGTGTNEKLFF. As DNA, the CDR3 is TGTGCCAGCAGTCGTGGGACAGGGACTAATGAAAAACTGTTTTTT.

This chain uses TRBV2 with TRBJ2-1; weak D call: TRBD2 (6 bases). Germline CDR1 is SNHLY and CDR2 is FYNNEI. The V end lost 8 bases, the J end lost 7 bases, and 18 bases lay between the germline ends. The CDR3 length is 14 residues. Written as DNA, the CDR3 is TGTGCCAGCCAGGAGACTAGGAAGTTAAATGAGCAGTTCTTC. Residues: CASQETRKLNEQFF. Looking up the rest from reference TRBV2 and TRBJ2-1 gives the full variable domain: EPEVTQTPSHQVTQMGQEVILRCVPISNHLYFYWYRQILGQKVEFLVSFYNNEISEKSEIFDDQFSVERPDGSNFTLKIRSTKLEDSAMYFCASQETRKLNEQFFGPGTRLTVL.

This clone showed up just once. J is TRBJ1-4 and V is TRBV13, with TRBD1 as a possible D gene (6 bases). The CDR3 consists of 16 residues. Trimming removed 5 bases from V and 2 bases from J, with 15 bases in between. Germline V gene data show CDR1 as PRHDT and CDR2 as FYEKMQ (reference sequence). CDR3 sequence (DNA): TGTGCCAGCAGCCACAGGGACCGTAAGACTAATGAAAAACTGTTTTTT. Amino acids: CASSHRDRKTNEKLFF.